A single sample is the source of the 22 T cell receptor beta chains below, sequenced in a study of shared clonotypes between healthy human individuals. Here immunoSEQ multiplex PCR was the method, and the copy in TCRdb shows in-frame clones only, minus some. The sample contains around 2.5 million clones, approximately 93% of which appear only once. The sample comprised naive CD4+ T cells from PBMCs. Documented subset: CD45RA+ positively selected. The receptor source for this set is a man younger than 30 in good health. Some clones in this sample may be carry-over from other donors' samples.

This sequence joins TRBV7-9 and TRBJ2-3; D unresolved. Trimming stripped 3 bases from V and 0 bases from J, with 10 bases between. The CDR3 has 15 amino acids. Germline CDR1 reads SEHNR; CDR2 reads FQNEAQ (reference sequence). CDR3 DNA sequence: TGTGCCAGCAGCTTCCGACGGCCCAGCACAGATACGCAGTATTTT. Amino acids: CASSFRRPSTDTQYF. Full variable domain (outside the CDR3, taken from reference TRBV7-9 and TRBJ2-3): DTGVSQNPRHKITKRGQNVTFRCDPISEHNRLYWYRQTLGQGPEFLTYFQNEAQLEKSRLLSDRFSAERPKGSFSTLEIQRTEQGDSAMYLCASSFRRPSTDTQYFGPGTRLTVL.

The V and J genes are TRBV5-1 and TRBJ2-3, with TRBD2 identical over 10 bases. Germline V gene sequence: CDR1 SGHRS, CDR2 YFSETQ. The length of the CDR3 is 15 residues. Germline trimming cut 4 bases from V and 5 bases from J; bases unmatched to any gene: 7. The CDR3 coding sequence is TGCGCCAGCAGCAACCTAGCGGGAGTGGTAGATACGCAGTATTTT. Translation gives CASSNLAGVVDTQYF.

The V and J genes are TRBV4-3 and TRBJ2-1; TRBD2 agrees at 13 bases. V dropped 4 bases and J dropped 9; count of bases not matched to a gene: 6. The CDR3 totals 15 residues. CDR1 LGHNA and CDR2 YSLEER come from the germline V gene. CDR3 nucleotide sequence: TGCGCCAGCAGCCCGGGACTAGCGGGATATCGTGAGCAGTTCTTC. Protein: CASSPGLAGYREQFF.

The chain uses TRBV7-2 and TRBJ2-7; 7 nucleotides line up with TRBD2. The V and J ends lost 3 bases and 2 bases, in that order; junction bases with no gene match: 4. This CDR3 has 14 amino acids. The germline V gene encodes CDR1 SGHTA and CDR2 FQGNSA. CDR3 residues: CASSFLAGAYEQYF. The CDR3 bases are TGTGCCAGCAGCTTTCTGGCGGGGGCCTACGAGCAGTACTTC.

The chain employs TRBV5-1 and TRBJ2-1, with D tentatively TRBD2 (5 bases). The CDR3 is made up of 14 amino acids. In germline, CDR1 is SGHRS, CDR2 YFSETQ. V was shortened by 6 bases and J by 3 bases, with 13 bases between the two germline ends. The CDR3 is CASTQVGGYNEQFF. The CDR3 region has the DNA TGCGCCAGCACCCAGGTTGGAGGCTACAATGAGCAGTTCTTC.

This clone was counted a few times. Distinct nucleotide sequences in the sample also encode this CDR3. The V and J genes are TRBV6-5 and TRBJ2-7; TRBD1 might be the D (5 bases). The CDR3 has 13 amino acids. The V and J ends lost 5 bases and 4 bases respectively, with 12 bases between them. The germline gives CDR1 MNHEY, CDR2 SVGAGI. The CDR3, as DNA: TGTGCCAGCAGTCCAGGGTTTTTGTACGAGCAGTACTTC. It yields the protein CASSPGFLYEQYF.

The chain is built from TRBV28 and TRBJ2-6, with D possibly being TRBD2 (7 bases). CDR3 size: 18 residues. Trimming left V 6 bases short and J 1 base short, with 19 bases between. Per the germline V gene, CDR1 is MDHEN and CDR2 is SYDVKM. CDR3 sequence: CASSGPGGAQSGANVLTF. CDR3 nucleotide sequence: TGTGCCAGCAGCGGGCCGGGGGGCGCTCAATCTGGGGCCAACGTCCTGACTTTC.

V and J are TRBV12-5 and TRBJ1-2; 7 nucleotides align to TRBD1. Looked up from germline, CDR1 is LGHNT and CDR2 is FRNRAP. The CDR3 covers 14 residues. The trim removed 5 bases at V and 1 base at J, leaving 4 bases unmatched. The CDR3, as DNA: TGTGCTAGTGGTCCCCGGGACAGTAACTATGGCTACACCTTC. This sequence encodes CASGPRDSNYGYTF.

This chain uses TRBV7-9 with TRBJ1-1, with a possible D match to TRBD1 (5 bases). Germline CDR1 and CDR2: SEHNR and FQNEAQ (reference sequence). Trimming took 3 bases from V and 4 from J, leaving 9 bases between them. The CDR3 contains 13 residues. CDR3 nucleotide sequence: TGTGCCAGCAGCTTTTGGGGCCCCACTGAAGCTTTCTTT. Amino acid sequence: CASSFWGPTEAFF.

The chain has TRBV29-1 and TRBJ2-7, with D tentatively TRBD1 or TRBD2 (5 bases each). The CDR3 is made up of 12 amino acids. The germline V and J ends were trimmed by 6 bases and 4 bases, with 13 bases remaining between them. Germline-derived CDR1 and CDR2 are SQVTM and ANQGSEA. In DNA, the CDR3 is TGCAGCGTCATCGAGGGGAATTACGAGCAGTACTTC. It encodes CSVIEGNYEQYF.

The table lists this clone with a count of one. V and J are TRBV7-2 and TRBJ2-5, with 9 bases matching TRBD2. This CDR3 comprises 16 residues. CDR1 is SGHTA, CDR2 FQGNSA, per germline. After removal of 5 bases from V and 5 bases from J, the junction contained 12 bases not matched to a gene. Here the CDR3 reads CASSPGRSSGTETQYF. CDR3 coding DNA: TGTGCCAGCAGCCCCGGGCGGTCTAGCGGGACGGAGACCCAGTACTTC.

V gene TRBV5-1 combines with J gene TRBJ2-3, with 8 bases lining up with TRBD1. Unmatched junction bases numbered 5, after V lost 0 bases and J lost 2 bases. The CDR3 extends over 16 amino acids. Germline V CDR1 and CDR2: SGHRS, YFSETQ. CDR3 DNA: TGCGCCAGCAGCTTGGAAGGACAGGGAATCACAGATACGCAGTATTTT. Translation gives CASSLEGQGITDTQYF.

Here the CDR3 DNA reads TGTGCCAGCAGTGAAGCGCTTCGACAGATCAATCAGCCCCAGCATTTT. It yields the protein CASSEALRQINQPQHF. The genes are TRBV2 and TRBJ1-5; the D gene is possibly TRBD1 (5 bases). The CDR3 sequence is 16 residues long. Per germline, CDR1 SNHLY and CDR2 FYNNEI. The V gene lost 0 bases and the J gene lost 3 bases, with 12 bases spanning the gap.

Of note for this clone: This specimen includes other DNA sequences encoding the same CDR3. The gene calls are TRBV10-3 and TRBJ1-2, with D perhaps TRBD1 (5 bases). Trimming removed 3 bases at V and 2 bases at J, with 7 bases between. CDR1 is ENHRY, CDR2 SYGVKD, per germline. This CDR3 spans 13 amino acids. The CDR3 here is CAISDGGNYGYTF. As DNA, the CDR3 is TGTGCCATCAGTGACGGGGGAAACTATGGCTACACCTTC.

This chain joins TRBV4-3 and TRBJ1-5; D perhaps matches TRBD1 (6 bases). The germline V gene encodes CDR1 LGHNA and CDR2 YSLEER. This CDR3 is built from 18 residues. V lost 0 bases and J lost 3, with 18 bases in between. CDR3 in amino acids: CASSQDRAGARDNQPQHF. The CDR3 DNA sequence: TGCGCCAGCAGCCAAGATCGAGCGGGGGCGCGGGACAATCAGCCCCAGCATTTT.

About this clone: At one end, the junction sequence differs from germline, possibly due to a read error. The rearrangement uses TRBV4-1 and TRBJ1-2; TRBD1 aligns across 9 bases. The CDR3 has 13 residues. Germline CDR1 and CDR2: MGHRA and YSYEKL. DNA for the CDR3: TGCGCCAGCAGCCAAACGACAGGGGGTCTAAAGGACTTC. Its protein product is CASSQTTGGLKDF.

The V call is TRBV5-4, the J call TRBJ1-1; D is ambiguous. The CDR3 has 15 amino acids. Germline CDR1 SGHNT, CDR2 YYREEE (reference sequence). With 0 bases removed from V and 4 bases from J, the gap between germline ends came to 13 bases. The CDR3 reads CASSLVQGHGTEAFF. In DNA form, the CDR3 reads TGTGCCAGCAGCTTGGTTCAAGGGCACGGCACTGAAGCTTTCTTT. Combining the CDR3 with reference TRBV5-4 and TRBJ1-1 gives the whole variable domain ETGVTQSPTHLIKTRGQQVTLRCSSQSGHNTVSWYQQALGQGPQFIFQYYREEENGRGNFPPRFSGLQFPNYSSELNVNALELDDSALYLCASSLVQGHGTEAFFGQGTRLTVV.

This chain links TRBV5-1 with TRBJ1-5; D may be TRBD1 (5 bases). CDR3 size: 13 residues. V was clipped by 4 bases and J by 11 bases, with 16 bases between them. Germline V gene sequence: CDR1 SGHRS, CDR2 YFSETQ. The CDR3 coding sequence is TGCGCCAGCAGCGCAGGGCCTACTGAGACCCAGCATTTT. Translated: CASSAGPTETQHF.

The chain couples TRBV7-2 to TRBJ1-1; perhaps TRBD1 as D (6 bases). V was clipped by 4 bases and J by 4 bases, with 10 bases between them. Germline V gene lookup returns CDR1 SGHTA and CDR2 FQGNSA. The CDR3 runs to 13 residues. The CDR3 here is CASSYRAGTEAFF. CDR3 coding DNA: TGTGCCAGCAGCTACAGGGCCGGCACTGAAGCTTTCTTT.

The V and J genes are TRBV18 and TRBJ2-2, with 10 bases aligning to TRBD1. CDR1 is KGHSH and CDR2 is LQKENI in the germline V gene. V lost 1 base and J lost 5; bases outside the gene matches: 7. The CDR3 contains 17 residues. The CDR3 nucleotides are TGTGCCAGCTCACCACTCGGGACAGGGGTACAGACCGGGGAGCTGTTTTTT. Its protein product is CASSPLGTGVQTGELFF.

CDR3 sequence (DNA): TGTGCCAGCTCCCGGGGCCCCTTGGGAGAGACCCAGTACTTC. It codes for CASSRGPLGETQYF. This chain links TRBV9 with TRBJ2-5; D tentatively reads TRBD1 or TRBD2 (5 bases each). The length of the CDR3 is 14 residues. Trimming shortened V by 7 bases and J by 4 bases, and 17 bases separated the two germline ends. Germline V gene data show CDR1 as SGDLS and CDR2 as YYNGEE.

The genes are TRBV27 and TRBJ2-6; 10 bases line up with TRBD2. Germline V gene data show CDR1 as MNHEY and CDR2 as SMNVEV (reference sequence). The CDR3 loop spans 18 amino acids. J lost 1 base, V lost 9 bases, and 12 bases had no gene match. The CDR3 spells CARPKASGSWSGANVLTF. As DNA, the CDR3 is TGTGCCAGACCCAAGGCTAGCGGGAGTTGGTCTGGGGCCAACGTCCTGACTTTC.